These 24 T cell receptor beta chains were all obtained from the same sample, sequenced in a study of cytomegalovirus exposure and HLA in healthy donors. Primers for the PCR totalled 60 Vbeta and 13 Jbeta. Sequenced by immunoSEQ multiplex PCR; TCRdb stores in-frame clones only, minus some. The sample lists around 89,000 clones; approximately 83% were seen once. Input material: PBMCs. These receptor sequences come from a man between 35 and 55 years old in good health and CMV-seronegative.

This clone was seen a handful of times. The chain joins TRBV28 to TRBJ1-2, with 8 bases that match TRBD1. Per germline, CDR1 MDHEN and CDR2 SYDVKM. CDR3 length equals 13 residues. Trimming took 2 bases from V and 7 from J; bases not matched to a gene: 3. Written as DNA, the CDR3 is TGTGCCAGCAGTTTAGGCAGGGGGCTTGGCTACACCTTC. This codes for CASSLGRGLGYTF.

The chain joins TRBV6-4 to TRBJ2-5; D is possibly TRBD1 (5 bases). The V end was cut by 8 bases, the J end by 4 bases, with 14 bases between. The CDR3 is 13 residues long. Germline lookup yields CDR1 MRHNA and CDR2 SNTAGT. The CDR3 DNA reads TGTGCCAGCTCGGAAGGGGATCGAGAGACCCAGTACTTC. It is translated as CASSEGDRETQYF.

This clone was found a few times. The V gene is TRBV25-1, the J gene TRBJ2-3, with D perhaps matching TRBD2 (5 bases). The CDR3 spans 16 residues. Trimming took 8 bases from V and 0 from J, leaving 18 bases between them. The germline V gene has CDR1 MGHDK and CDR2 SYGVNS. The CDR3: CASSPAGGRSTDTQYF. The CDR3 nucleotides are TGTGCCAGCTCACCGGCGGGCGGACGTAGCACAGATACGCAGTATTTT.

The table lists this clone with a count of one. The chain uses TRBV28 and TRBJ1-2; 10 positions agree with TRBD1. V shed 1 base and J 8 bases; nucleotides not matched to a gene: 4. This CDR3 region has 14 residues. Germline V gene data show CDR1 as MDHEN and CDR2 as SYDVKM. The CDR3, as DNA: TGTGCCAGCAGTTTATTACGGACAGGGGGAGGCTACACCTTC. This codes for CASSLLRTGGGYTF.

The chain has TRBV5-6 and TRBJ1-6, with a weak D call TRBD1 (5 bases). The CDR3 spans 14 residues. V was pared by 3 bases and J by 7 bases, with 11 bases between. CDR1 is SGHDT and CDR2 is YYEEEE in the germline V gene. This CDR3 is CASSWEGFNSPLHF. The CDR3 DNA follows: TGTGCCAGCAGCTGGGAGGGGTTCAATTCACCCCTCCACTTT.

This chain connects TRBV28 to TRBJ1-2; no clear D. V was cut by 6 bases and J by 3 bases, with 11 bases left in between. The CDR3 is made up of 13 amino acids. From germline, CDR1 is MDHEN and CDR2 SYDVKM. As DNA, the CDR3 is TGTGCCAGCAGAAGAGGGCTCCACTATGGCTACACCTTC. Translating it yields CASRRGLHYGYTF.

This clone was observed a single time. V is TRBV6-1 and J is TRBJ2-6; possibly TRBD2 for D (5 bases). V was shortened by 2 bases and J by 2 bases, with 7 bases between the two germline ends. The V gene's germline CDR1 is MNHNS and CDR2 SASEGT. The CDR3 spans 15 residues. The chain's CDR3 is CASSERGAGANVLTF. In DNA form, the CDR3 reads TGTGCCAGCAGTGAACGGGGAGCTGGGGCCAACGTCCTGACTTTC.

This clone occurred once. CDR3: CASSPLRDRVNSPLHF. The CDR3 DNA is TGTGCCAGCTCACCACTGAGGGACAGGGTCAATTCACCCCTCCACTTT. The chain couples TRBV18 to TRBJ1-6, with 9 bases fitting TRBD1. CDR1 is KGHSH and CDR2 is LQKENI in the germline V gene. The V gene end was trimmed by 1 base and the J gene end by 7 bases; junction bases not matched to a gene: 5. CDR3 length equals 16 residues. Drawing the rest from reference TRBV18 and TRBJ1-6, the complete variable domain is NAGVMQNPRHLVRRRGQEARLRCSPMKGHSHVYWYRQLPEEGLKFMVYLQKENIIDESGMPKERFSAEFPKEGPSILRIQQVVRGDSAAYFCASSPLRDRVNSPLHFGNGTRLTVT.

The J gene is TRBJ2-3, the V gene TRBV6-6; D possibly corresponds to TRBD1 (6 bases). Trimming took 6 bases from V and 0 from J, leaving 10 bases between them. Per the germline V gene, CDR1 is MNHNY and CDR2 is SVGAGI (reference sequence). The CDR3 extends over 14 amino acids. In nucleotides, the CDR3 is TGTGCCAGCAGCCCACAGGGAAGCACAGATACGCAGTATTTT. Residues: CASSPQGSTDTQYF.

The rearrangement joins TRBV2 to TRBJ1-6; no reliable D call. Germline CDR1 reads SNHLY; CDR2 reads FYNNEI. The V gene lost 11 bases and the J gene lost 8 bases, with 19 bases spanning the gap. The CDR3 extends over 14 amino acids. The CDR3 is CAGTPRGSDSPLHF. In nucleotides, the CDR3 is TGTGCCGGCACCCCCCGGGGTTCGGATTCACCCCTCCACTTT. The complete variable domain, with remaining parts taken from reference TRBV2 and TRBJ1-6, reads EPEVTQTPSHQVTQMGQEVILRCVPISNHLYFYWYRQILGQKVEFLVSFYNNEISEKSEIFDDQFSVERPDGSNFTLKIRSTKLEDSAMYFCAGTPRGSDSPLHFGNGTRLTVT.

The CDR3: CASSLGGGGYTF. In DNA, the CDR3 is TGTGCCAGCAGCTTGGGGGGGGGTGGCTACACCTTC. The chain is built from TRBV11-2 and TRBJ1-2; D is perhaps TRBD1 (5 bases). The CDR3 loop spans 12 amino acids. V was trimmed by 3 bases and J by 7 bases, leaving 9 bases between them. The germline V gene has CDR1 SGHAT and CDR2 FQNNGV.

V and J are TRBV4-3 and TRBJ2-1, with 9 nucleotides matching TRBD2. The ends lost 4 bases at V and 3 bases at J; junction bases unmatched: 7. Germline-derived CDR1 and CDR2 are LGHNA and YSLEER. This CDR3 is 16 amino acids long. The CDR3 loop is CASSPRRGGLYNEQFF. The CDR3, as DNA: TGCGCCAGCAGCCCCCGGCGGGGGGGTCTCTACAATGAGCAGTTCTTC.

The rearrangement links TRBV27 to TRBJ2-7, with 9 bases lining up with TRBD2. V was clipped by 5 bases and J by 2 bases; unmatched bases: 10. The germline V gene has CDR1 MNHEY and CDR2 SMNVEV (reference sequence). The CDR3 is 16 amino acids. Written as DNA, the CDR3 is TGTGCCAGCAGTATCTCTAGCGGGGCCCGCCCCTACGAGCAGTACTTC. Protein product: CASSISSGARPYEQYF.

The V gene is TRBV5-1, the J gene TRBJ2-5, with a tentative D call TRBD2 (6 bases). CDR1 and CDR2 (germline): SGHRS, YFSETQ. This CDR3 has 18 residues. V was clipped by 1 base and J by 2 bases, with 21 bases between them. CDR3 sequence reads: CASSLWTWGSSVQETQYF. CDR3 nucleotide sequence: TGCGCCAGCAGCTTGTGGACGTGGGGCTCTAGCGTACAAGAGACCCAGTACTTC.

The chain joins TRBV6-1 to TRBJ2-1; D possibly corresponds to TRBD1 (6 bases). The CDR3 is 14 residues long. The V and J ends lost 6 bases and 15 bases respectively, with 24 bases between them. Germline loops: CDR1 MNHNS, CDR2 SASEGT. The CDR3 coding sequence is TGTGCCAGCAGCCGGGACATTTCCCGAAATCGTGGGTTCTTC. It is translated as CASSRDISRNRGFF.

The rearrangement links TRBV7-3 to TRBJ2-1, with TRBD1 matching 7 bases. Germline CDR1 is SGHTA and CDR2 is FQGTGA. The V gene end was trimmed by 5 bases and the J gene end by 7 bases; junction bases not matched to a gene: 5. The CDR3 runs to 13 residues. The CDR3 reads CASSPQGENEQFF. CDR3 DNA: TGTGCCAGCAGCCCGCAGGGGGAGAATGAGCAGTTCTTC.

The chain combines TRBV2 with TRBJ1-5; perhaps TRBD1 as D (5 bases). The V gene lost 4 bases and the J gene lost 7 bases, with 14 bases spanning the gap. Germline CDR1 is SNHLY and CDR2 is FYNNEI. The CDR3 sequence is 14 residues long. The DNA of the CDR3 is TGTGCCAGCAGTGTATTAGGGGTAGACCAGCCCCAGCATTTT. This codes for CASSVLGVDQPQHF.

This clone is a singleton in its sample. The CDR3: CASSPQRGLSYEQYF. Here the CDR3 DNA reads TGTGCCAGCAGCCCCCAGCGGGGGTTATCCTACGAGCAGTACTTC. The chain uses TRBV7-3 and TRBJ2-7, with 8 bases matching TRBD2. CDR1 and CDR2 from the germline V gene are SGHTA and FQGTGA. This CDR3 spans 15 amino acids. The V segment lost 5 bases and the J segment 1 base; nucleotides outside the gene matches: 7.

The CDR3 reads CAWSNQGFVGYTF. For the CDR3, the DNA is TGTGCCTGGAGTAACCAGGGGTTTGTTGGCTACACCTTC. The V call is TRBV30, the J call TRBJ1-2, with D tentatively TRBD1 (6 bases). Germline CDR1 GTSNPN, CDR2 SVGIG (reference sequence). Trimming removed 2 bases from V and 7 bases from J, with 14 bases in between. This CDR3 is 13 amino acids long.

This clone has just one count. This chain uses TRBV9 with TRBJ2-5; TRBD2 agrees at 14 bases. Germline-derived CDR1 and CDR2 are SGDLS and YYNGEE. V lost 3 bases, J lost 1 base, and 8 bases stayed unmatched. The CDR3 is 18 residues long. The CDR3 sequence: CASSGPGTSGGIQETQYF. In DNA form, the CDR3 reads TGTGCCAGCAGCGGACCGGGGACTAGCGGGGGAATCCAAGAGACCCAGTACTTC.

On this clone itself: Germline is not matched at one junction end, which may reflect a read error. Distinct nucleotide sequences in the sample also encode this CDR3. The chain has TRBV6-5 and TRBJ2-7, with D possibly matching TRBD2 (7 bases). This CDR3 comprises 14 residues. The germline gives CDR1 MNHEY, CDR2 SVGAGI. CDR3 sequence reads: CASSYGGRGWEQYF. The DNA of the CDR3 is TGTGCCAGCAGTTATGGGGGGCGGGGGTGGGAGCAATACTTC.

V and J are TRBV25-1 and TRBJ2-7, with 7 bases that match TRBD1. The CDR3 has 15 residues. Germline V CDR1 and CDR2: MGHDK, SYGVNS. V lost 4 bases to trimming and J lost 7 bases; unmatched junction nucleotides: 13. The CDR3 sequence is CASSGPGQSLAEQYF. The CDR3 DNA sequence: TGTGCCAGCAGTGGTCCGGGACAGTCGTTGGCAGAGCAGTACTTC.

In its sample, this clone was seen a few times. The chain links TRBV10-1 to TRBJ1-2; possibly TRBD1 for D (6 bases). CDR3 length: 13 residues. Between the trimmed V and J ends, which lost 5 bases and 4 bases, there was a span of 11 bases. Germline values: CDR1 WNHNN, CDR2 SYGVQD (reference sequence). The CDR3, as DNA: TGCGCCAGCAGTCAACAGGGTCCCTATGGCTACACCTTC. Protein product: CASSQQGPYGYTF.

The chain is built from TRBV6-1 and TRBJ1-5; D unresolved. CDR3 length: 13 amino acids. Germline V gives CDR1 MNHNS, CDR2 SASEGT. V was cut by 9 bases and J by 1 base, with 10 bases left in between. The CDR3 nucleotides read TGTGCCAGTCTCTTATCCAGCAATCAGCCCCAGCATTTT. It translates to CASLLSSNQPQHF.